A selection of T cell receptor beta chains follows, all from one sample in a study of blood T cell repertoires in COVID-19. TCRdb keeps only in-frame clones here, not all; method: immunoSEQ multiplex PCR. This table has tens of thousands of clones, roughly 74% appearing once. The specimen sequenced was peripheral blood. These receptors all stem from a man between 70 and 80 years old with COVID-19, enrolled during active disease. Both conserved end residues are part of each CDR3. A D gene is named only where the DNA matches it firmly. Part of the rows lack a size; the others show once, few, many or a class for expanded clones.

TRBV21-1	-	-	TRBJ1-6	CASSKVFWEEGASYNSPLHF	TGTGCCAGCAGCAAAGTTTTCTGGGAGGAGGGGGCTTCCTATAATTCACCCCTCCACTTT
TRBV6-5	-	few	TRBJ2-6	CASSLSGAGANVLTF	TGTGCCAGCAGTTTATCAGGGGCTGGGGCCAACGTCCTGACTTTC
TRBV29-1	TRBD1	once	TRBJ2-1	CSVEGQSFYNEQFF	TGCAGCGTTGAGGGACAGAGCTTCTACAATGAGCAGTTCTTC
TRBV18	-	-	TRBJ1-3	CASSPRETDSGNTIYF	TGTGCCAGCTCACCACGCGAGACAGATTCTGGAAACACCATATATTTT
TRBV5-1	-	-	TRBJ2-5	CASSFQGQGETQYF	TGCGCCAGCAGCTTTCAGGGCCAGGGAGAGACCCAGTACTTC
TRBV3-1/TRBV3-2	TRBD2	-	TRBJ2-2	CASNSGIGELFF	TGTGCCAGCAACAGCGGGATCGGGGAGCTGTTTTTT
TRBV24-1	-	-	TRBJ2-7	CATSGRGISYEQYF	TGTGCCACCAGTGGCCGCGGGATCTCCTACGAGCAGTACTTC
TRBV23-1	-	-	TRBJ1-1	CASSQLRLMNTEAFF	TGCGCCAGCAGTCAATTGAGGTTAATGAACACTGAAGCTTTCTTT
TRBV11-2	TRBD2	-	TRBJ2-3	CASRGTSGSGDTQYF	TGTGCCAGCAGAGGGACTAGCGGGAGTGGAGATACGCAGTATTTT
TRBV5-1	-	-	TRBJ2-3	CASTTGVSGNTDTQYF	TGCGCCAGCACCACGGGGGTGAGCGGAAACACAGATACGCAGTATTTT
TRBV7-2	TRBD2	-	TRBJ2-7	CASSSLAGDIDEQYF	TGTGCCAGCAGCTCCCTAGCGGGAGATATCGACGAGCAGTACTTC
TRBV3-1/TRBV3-2	-	few	TRBJ1-1	CASSQEDRRNTEAFF	TGTGCCAGCAGCCAAGAGGATAGGAGGAACACTGAAGCTTTCTTT
TRBV9	-	-	TRBJ1-3	CASSARLWGGSSGNTIYF	TGTGCCAGCAGCGCCCGGCTTTGGGGGGGCTCCTCTGGAAACACCATATATTTT
TRBV6-1	TRBD2	-	TRBJ2-1	CASREGLAGNSHEQFF	TGTGCCAGCAGAGAAGGACTAGCGGGGAACTCACACGAGCAGTTCTTC
TRBV5-6	-	-	TRBJ2-5	CASIRTGGQETQYF	TGTGCCAGCATCCGAACAGGTGGGCAAGAGACCCAGTACTTC
TRBV19	-	once	TRBJ1-4	CASSPGRDNEKLFF	TGTGCCAGTAGTCCCGGACGGGATAATGAAAAACTGTTTTTT
TRBV15	TRBD2	-	TRBJ2-3	CATSRVPTSGSTDTQYF	TGTGCCACCAGCAGAGTTCCGACTAGCGGGAGCACAGATACGCAGTATTTT
TRBV7-6	TRBD1	-	TRBJ1-2	CASGTGQVYRGGGYTF	TGTGCCAGCGGGACGGGACAGGTCTATAGAGGGGGTGGCTACACCTTC
TRBV19	TRBD1	once	TRBJ1-5	CASSTWDSNSNQPQHF	TGTGCCAGTAGTACATGGGACAGCAACTCCAATCAGCCCCAGCATTTT
TRBV21-1	-	many	TRBJ1-6	CASPLSGGPHCNSPLHF	TGTGCCAGCCCTTTGAGCGGGGGGCCTCACTGCAATTCACCCCTCCACTTT
TRBV7-9	-	-	TRBJ2-7	CASSWQSYEQYF	TGTGCCAGCAGCTGGCAAAGCTACGAGCAGTACTTC
TRBV7-8	-	few	TRBJ2-7	CASSLLGFEADEQYF	TGTGCCAGCAGCCTCCTAGGCTTTGAGGCGGACGAGCAGTACTTC